This T cell receptor (beta chain) was sequenced for a study of T cell responses to AZD1222 COVID-19 vaccine. Sequencing was performed with immunoSEQ multiplex PCR; in TCRdb, only in-frame clones are kept and a portion is missing. The table records 95,000 to 100,000 clones, around nine tenths of them present only once. Study-level results: Close to half of all spike-specific TCRs reportedly target regions of the variants that are unmutated. Spike was spanned by vaccine-associated CD4 TCRs, which were dominant at 160-218 and 743-854. Spike-specific TCR breadth and depth both grew after two AZD1222 doses. Clonal diversity was possibly underestimated; the donors were predominantly white British and more often female.

Worth noting for this clone: Its antigen is currently unknown.

Per the germline V gene, CDR1 is SGHAT and CDR2 is FQNNGV. The CDR3 runs 14 residues. Trimming removed 7 bases from V and 1 base from J; junction bases left unmatched: 1. The chain employs TRBV11-2 and TRBJ2-3; 11 positions agree with TRBD2. The input for sequencing was peripheral blood, taken 28 days after the second AZD1222 dose. This receptor was taken from an adult who received the AZD1222 COVID-19 vaccine. This chain's CDR3 is CASKLAGGTDTQYF. The DNA of the CDR3 is TGTGCCAGCAAACTAGCGGGAGGCACAGATACGCAGTATTTT. Full variable domain (missing parts from reference TRBV11-2 and TRBJ2-3): EAGVAQSPRYKIIEKRQSVAFWCNPISGHATLYWYQQILGQGPKLLIQFQNNGVVDDSQLPKDRFSAERLKGVDSTLKIQPAKLEDSAVYLCASKLAGGTDTQYFGPGTRLTVL.